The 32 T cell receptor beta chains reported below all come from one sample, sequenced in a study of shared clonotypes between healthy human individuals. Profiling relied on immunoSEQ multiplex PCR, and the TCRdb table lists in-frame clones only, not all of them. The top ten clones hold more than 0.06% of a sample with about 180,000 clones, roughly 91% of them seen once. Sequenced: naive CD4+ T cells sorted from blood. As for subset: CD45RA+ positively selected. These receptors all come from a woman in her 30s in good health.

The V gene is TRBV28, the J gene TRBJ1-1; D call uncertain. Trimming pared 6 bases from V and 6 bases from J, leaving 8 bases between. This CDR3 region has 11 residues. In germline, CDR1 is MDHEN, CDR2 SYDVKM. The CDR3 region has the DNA TGTGCCAGCAGCTTAGCTTCTGAAGCTTTCTTT. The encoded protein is CASSLASEAFF.

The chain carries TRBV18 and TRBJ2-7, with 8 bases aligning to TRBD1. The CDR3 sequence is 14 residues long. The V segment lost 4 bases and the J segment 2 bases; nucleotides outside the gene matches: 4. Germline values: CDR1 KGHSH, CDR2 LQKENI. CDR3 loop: CASSQDRGPYEQYF. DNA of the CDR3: TGTGCCAGCTCACAAGACAGGGGTCCCTACGAGCAGTACTTC.

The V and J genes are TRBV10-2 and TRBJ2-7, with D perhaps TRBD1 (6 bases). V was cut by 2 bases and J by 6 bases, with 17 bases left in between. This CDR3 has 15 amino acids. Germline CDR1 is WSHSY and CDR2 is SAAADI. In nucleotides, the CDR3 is TGCGCCAGCAGTGAGACAGGGATCTTCGCCCGCGAGCAGTACTTC. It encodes CASSETGIFAREQYF.

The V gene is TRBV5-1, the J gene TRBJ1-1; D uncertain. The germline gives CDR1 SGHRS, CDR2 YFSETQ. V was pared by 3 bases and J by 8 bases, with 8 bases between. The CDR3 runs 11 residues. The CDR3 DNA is TGCGCCAGCAGCTCTCCGGGAGAAGCTTTCTTT. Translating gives CASSSPGEAFF.

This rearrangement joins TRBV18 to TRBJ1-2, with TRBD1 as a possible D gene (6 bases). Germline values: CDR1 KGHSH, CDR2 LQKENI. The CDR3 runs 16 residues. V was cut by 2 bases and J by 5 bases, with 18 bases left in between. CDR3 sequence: CASSPIMAGERYGYTF. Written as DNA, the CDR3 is TGTGCCAGCTCACCAATCATGGCAGGGGAAAGGTATGGCTACACCTTC.

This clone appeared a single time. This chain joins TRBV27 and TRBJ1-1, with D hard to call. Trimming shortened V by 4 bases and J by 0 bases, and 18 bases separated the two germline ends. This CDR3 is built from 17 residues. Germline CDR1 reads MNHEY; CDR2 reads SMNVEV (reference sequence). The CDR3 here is CASSSRTPRGVNTEAFF. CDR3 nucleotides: TGTGCCAGCAGTTCCAGGACCCCCCGGGGAGTGAACACTGAAGCTTTCTTT.

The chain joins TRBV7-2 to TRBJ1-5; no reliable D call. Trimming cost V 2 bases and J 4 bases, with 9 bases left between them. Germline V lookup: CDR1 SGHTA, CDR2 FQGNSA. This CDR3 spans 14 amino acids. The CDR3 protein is CASSLRAENQPQHF. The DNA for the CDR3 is TGTGCCAGCAGCTTAAGGGCAGAAAATCAGCCCCAGCATTTT.

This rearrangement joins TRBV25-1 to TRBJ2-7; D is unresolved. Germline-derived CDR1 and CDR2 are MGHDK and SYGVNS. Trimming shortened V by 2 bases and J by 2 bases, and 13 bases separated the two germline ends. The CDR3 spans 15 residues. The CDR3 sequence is CASSEAGRDTYEQYF. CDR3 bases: TGTGCCAGCAGTGAAGCAGGACGCGATACCTACGAGCAGTACTTC.

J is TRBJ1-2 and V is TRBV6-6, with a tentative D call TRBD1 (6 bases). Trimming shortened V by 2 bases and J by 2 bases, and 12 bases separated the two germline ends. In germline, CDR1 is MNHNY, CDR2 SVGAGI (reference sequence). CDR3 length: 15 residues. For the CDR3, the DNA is TGTGCCAGCAGTTACCAGGGGACACCAAACTATGGCTACACCTTC. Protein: CASSYQGTPNYGYTF.

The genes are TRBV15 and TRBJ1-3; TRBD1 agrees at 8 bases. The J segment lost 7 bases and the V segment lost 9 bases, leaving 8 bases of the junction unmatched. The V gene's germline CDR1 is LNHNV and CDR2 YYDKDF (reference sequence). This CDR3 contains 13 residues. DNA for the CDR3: TGTGCCACAGCGACAGGGGTTGGGAACACCATATATTTT. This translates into CATATGVGNTIYF.

DNA for the CDR3: TGCGCCAGCAGCCCCGGGGGGAGGGGTCAGCCCCAGCATTTT. It is translated as CASSPGGRGQPQHF. The V call is TRBV5-1, the J call TRBJ1-5; TRBD1 is a possible D gene (5 bases). The length of the CDR3 is 14 residues. The V gene's germline CDR1 is SGHRS and CDR2 YFSETQ. V lost 4 bases to trimming and J lost 6 bases, with 14 bases between them.

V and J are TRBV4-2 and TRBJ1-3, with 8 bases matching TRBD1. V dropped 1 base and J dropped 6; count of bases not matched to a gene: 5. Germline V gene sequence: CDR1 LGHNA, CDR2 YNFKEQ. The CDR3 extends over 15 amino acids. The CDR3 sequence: CASSQASGGANTIYF. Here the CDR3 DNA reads TGTGCCAGCAGCCAAGCTTCAGGGGGCGCAAACACCATATATTTT.

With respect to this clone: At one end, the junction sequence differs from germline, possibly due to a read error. The CDR3 sequence is CASSDSSSGANVLTF. CDR3 DNA: TGTGCCAGCAGTGACTCAAGCTCTGGGGCCAACGTCCTGACTTTC. The chain has TRBV6-6 and TRBJ2-6; unclear D gene. Germline-derived CDR1 and CDR2 are MNHNY and SVGAGI (reference sequence). The CDR3 contains 15 residues.

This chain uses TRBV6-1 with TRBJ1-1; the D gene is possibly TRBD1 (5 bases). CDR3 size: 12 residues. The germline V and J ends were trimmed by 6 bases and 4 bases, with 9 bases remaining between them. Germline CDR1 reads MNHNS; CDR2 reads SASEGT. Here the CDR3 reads CASSRQTTEAFF. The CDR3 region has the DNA TGTGCCAGCAGCCGACAGACCACTGAAGCTTTCTTT.

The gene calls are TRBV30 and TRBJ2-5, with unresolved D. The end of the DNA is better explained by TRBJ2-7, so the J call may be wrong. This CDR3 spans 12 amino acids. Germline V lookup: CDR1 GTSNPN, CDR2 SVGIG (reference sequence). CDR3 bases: TGTGCCTGGAGTCTGAATTCCTACGAGCAGTACTTC. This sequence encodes CAWSLNSYEQYF.

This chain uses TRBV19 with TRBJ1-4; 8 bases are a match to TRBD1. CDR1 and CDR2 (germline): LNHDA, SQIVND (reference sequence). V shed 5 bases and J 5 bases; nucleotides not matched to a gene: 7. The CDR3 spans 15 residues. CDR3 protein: CASSGLGTGNEKLFF. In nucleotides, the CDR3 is TGTGCCAGTAGTGGTCTCGGGACAGGAAATGAAAAACTGTTTTTT.

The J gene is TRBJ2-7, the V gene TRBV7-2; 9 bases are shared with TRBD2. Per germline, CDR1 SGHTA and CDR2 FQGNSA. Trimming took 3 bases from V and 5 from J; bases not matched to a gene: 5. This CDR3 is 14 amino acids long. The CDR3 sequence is CASSFFASGNEQYF. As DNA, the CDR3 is TGTGCCAGCAGCTTTTTCGCTAGCGGGAACGAGCAGTACTTC. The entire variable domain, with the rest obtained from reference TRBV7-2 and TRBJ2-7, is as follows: GAGVSQSPSNKVTEKGKDVELRCDPISGHTALYWYRQSLGQGLEFLIYFQGNSAPDKSGLPSDRFSAERTGGSVSTLTIQRTQQEDSAVYLCASSFFASGNEQYFGPGTRLTVT.

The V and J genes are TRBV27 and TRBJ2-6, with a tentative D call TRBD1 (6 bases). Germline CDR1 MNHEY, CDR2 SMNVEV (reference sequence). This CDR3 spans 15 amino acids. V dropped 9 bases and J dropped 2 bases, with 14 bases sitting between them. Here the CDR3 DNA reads TGTGCCAGTTCTACAGGGAAGACTGGGGCCAACGTCCTGACTTTC. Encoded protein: CASSTGKTGANVLTF.

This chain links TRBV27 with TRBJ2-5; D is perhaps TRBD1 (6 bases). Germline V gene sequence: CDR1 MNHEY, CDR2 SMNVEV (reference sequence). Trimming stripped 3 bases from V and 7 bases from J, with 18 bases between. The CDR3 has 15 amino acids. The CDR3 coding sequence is TGTGCCAGCAGTTTCGCCAGGGGTTTGCAGGGGACCCAGTACTTC. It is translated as CASSFARGLQGTQYF.

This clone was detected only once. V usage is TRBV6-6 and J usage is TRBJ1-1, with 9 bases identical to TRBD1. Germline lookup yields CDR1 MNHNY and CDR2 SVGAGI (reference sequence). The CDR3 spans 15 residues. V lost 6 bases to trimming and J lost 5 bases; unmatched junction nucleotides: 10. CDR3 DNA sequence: TGTGCCAGCAGGGGGCGTACAGGGGGCATGACTGAAGCTTTCTTT. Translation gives CASRGRTGGMTEAFF.

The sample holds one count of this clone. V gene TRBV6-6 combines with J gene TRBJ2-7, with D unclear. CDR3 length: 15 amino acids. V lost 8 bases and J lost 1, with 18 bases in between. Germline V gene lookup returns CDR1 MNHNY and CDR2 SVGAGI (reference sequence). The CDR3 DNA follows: TGTGCCAGCGGTTCCTTCGCAGGAGTGTCCTACGAGCAGTACTTC. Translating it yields CASGSFAGVSYEQYF.

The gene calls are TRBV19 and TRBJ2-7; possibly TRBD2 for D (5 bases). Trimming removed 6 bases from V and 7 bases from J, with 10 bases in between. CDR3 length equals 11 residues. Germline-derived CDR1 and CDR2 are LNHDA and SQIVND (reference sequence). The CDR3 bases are TGTGCCAGTAGCCTTTCGGGGGAGCAGTACTTC. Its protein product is CASSLSGEQYF.

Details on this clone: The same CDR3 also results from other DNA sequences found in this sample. As DNA, the CDR3 is TGTGCCAGCAGCTTAGTAGGGGGGAACACTGAAGCTTTCTTT. It encodes CASSLVGGNTEAFF. The chain joins TRBV7-9 to TRBJ1-1, with D perhaps matching TRBD1 (6 bases). Germline V gene sequence: CDR1 SEHNR, CDR2 FQNEAQ (reference sequence). The CDR3 sequence is 14 residues long. Deletions cut 1 base from V and 1 base from J, with 7 bases between.

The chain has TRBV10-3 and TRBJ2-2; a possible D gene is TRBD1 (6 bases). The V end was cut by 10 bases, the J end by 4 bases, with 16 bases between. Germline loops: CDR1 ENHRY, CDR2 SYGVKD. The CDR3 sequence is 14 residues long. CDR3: CATLQGVGTGELFF. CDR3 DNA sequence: TGTGCCACCCTACAGGGTGTGGGCACCGGGGAGCTGTTTTTT.

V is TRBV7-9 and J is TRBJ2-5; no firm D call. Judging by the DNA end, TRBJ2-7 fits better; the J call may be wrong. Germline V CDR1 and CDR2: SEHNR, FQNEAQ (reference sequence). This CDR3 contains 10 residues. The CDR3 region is CAIGLYEQYF. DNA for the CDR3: TGTGCCATCGGCCTCTACGAGCAGTACTTC.

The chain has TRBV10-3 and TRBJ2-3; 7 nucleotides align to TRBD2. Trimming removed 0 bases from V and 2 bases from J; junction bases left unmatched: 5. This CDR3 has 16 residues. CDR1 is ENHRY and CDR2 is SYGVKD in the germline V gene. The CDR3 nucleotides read TGTGCCATCAGTGAGTCCCCAGCGGGGATCACAGATACGCAGTATTTT. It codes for CAISESPAGITDTQYF.

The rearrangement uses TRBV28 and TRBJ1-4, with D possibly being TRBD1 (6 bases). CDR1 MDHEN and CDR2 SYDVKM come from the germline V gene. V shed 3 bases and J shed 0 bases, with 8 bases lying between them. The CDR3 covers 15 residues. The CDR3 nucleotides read TGTGCCAGCAGTTTGACAGGTGCAACTAATGAAAAACTGTTTTTT. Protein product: CASSLTGATNEKLFF. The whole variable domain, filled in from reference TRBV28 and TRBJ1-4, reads DVKVTQSSRYLVKRTGEKVFLECVQDMDHENMFWYRQDPGLGLRLIYFSYDVKMKEKGDIPEGYSVSREKKERFSLILESASTNQTSMYLCASSLTGATNEKLFFGSGTQLSVL.

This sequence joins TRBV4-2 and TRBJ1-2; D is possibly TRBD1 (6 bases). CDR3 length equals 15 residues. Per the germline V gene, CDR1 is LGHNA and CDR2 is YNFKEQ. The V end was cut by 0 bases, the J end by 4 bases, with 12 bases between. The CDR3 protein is CASSQDFQDSYGYTF. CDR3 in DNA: TGTGCCAGCAGCCAAGACTTCCAGGACAGCTATGGCTACACCTTC.

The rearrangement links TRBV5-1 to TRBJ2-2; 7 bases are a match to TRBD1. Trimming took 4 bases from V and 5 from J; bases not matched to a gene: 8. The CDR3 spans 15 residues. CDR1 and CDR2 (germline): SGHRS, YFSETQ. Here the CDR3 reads CASSIGQVSTGELFF. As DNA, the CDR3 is TGCGCCAGCAGCATCGGACAGGTTTCTACCGGGGAGCTGTTTTTT.

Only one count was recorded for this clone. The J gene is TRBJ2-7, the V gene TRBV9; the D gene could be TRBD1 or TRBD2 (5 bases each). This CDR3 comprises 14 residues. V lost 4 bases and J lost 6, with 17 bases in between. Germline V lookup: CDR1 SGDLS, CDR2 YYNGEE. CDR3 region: CASSPDNGAPEQYF. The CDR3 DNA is TGTGCCAGCAGCCCTGATAACGGGGCCCCCGAGCAGTACTTC.

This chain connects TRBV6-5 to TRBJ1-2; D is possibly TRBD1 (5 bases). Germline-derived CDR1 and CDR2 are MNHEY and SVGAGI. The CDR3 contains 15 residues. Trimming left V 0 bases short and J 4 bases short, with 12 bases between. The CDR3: CASSYSNQGTYGYTF. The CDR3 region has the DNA TGTGCCAGCAGTTACTCGAATCAGGGTACCTATGGCTACACCTTC.

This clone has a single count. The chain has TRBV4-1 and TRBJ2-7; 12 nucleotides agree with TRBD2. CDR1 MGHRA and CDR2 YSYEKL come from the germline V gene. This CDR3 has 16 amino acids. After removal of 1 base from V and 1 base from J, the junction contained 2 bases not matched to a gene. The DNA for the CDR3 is TGCGCCAGCAGCCAAGGACTAGCGGGAGTATCCTACGAGCAGTACTTC. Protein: CASSQGLAGVSYEQYF.